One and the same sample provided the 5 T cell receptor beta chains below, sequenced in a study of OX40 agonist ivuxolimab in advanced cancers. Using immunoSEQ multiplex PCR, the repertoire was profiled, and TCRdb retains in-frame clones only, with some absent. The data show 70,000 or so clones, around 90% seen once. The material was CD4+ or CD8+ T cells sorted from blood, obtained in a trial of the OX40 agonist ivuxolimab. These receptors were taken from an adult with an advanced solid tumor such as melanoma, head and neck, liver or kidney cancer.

The CDR3 DNA follows: TGTGCCAGCAGCCTCGAGGGGTCCAGCTCCTACGAGCAGTACTTC. Translating gives CASSLEGSSSYEQYF. The rearrangement uses TRBV7-2 and TRBJ2-7, with D perhaps matching TRBD1 or TRBD2 (5 bases each). Germline CDR1 is SGHTA and CDR2 is FQGNSA. This CDR3 is built from 15 residues. Trimming removed 5 bases at V and 0 bases at J, with 14 bases between.

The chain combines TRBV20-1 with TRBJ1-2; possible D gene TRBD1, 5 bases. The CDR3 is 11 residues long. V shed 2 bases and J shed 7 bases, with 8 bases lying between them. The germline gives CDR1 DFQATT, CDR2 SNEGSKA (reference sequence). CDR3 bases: TGCAGTGCTAGAAGGGACGGTGGCTACACCTTC. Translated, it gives CSARRDGGYTF.

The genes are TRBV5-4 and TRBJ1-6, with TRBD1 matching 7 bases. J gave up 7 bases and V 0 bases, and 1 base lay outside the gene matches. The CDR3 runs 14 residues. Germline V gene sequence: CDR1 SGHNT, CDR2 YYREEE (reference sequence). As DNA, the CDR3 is TGTGCCAGCAGCTTGGACAGGGGAAATTCACCCCTCCACTTT. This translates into CASSLDRGNSPLHF.

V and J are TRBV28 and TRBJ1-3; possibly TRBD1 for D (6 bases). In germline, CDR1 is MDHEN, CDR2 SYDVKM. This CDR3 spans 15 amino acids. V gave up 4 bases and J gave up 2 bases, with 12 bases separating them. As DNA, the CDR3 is TGTGCCAGCAGTTCCCTCAGGGGAACTGGAAACACCATATATTTT. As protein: CASSSLRGTGNTIYF.

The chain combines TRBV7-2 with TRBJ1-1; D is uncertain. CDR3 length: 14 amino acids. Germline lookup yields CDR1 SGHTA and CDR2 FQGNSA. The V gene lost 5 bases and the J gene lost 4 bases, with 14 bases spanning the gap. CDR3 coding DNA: TGTGCCAGCAGCCCAAGTCCGGCGGCCACTGAAGCTTTCTTT. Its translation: CASSPSPAATEAFF.